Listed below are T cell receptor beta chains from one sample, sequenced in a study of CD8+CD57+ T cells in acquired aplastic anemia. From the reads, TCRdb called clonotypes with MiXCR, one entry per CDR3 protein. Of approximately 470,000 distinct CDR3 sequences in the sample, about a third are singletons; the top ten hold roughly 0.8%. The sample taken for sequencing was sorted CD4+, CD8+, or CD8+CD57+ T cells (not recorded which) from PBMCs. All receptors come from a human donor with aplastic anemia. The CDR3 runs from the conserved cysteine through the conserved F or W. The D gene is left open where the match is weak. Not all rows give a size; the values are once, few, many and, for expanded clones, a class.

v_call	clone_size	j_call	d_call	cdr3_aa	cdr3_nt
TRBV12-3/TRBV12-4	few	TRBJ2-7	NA	CASSLARTIWGDEQYF	TGTGCCAGCAGTCTTGCCCGGACAATCTGGGGAGACGAGCAGTACTTC
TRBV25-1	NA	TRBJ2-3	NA	CASSDPGKADTQYF	TGTGCCAGCAGTGATCCGGGAAAGGCAGATACGCAGTATTTT
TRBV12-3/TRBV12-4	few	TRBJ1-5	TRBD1	CASSTTGGWQPQHF	TGTGCCAGCAGTACCACAGGGGGTTGGCAGCCCCAGCATTTT
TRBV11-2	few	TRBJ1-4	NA	CASSDTTGTANEKLFF	TGTGCCAGCAGCGATACGACCGGGACCGCTAATGAAAAACTGTTTTTT
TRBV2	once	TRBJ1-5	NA	CASSERQASNQPQHF	TGTGCCAGCAGTGAACGCCAAGCTAGCAATCAGCCCCAGCATTTT
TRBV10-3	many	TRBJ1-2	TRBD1	CAISVSGTGAYGYTF	TGTGCCATCAGTGTTTCCGGGACAGGGGCCTATGGCTACACCTTC
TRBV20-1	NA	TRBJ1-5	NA	CSVPYPGHPNQPQHF	TGCAGTGTGCCTTATCCGGGACACCCAAATCAGCCCCAGCATTTT
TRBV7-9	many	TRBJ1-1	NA	CASSLGMNTEAFF	TGTGCCAGCAGCTTAGGAATGAACACTGAAGCTTTCTTT
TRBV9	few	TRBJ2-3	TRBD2	CASSVVVAGGPTDTQYF	TGTGCCAGCAGCGTAGTGGTAGCGGGGGGACCCACAGATACGCAGTATTTT
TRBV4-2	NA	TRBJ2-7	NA	CASSQDTSNPYEQYF	TGTGCCAGCAGCCAAGATACCAGTAACCCCTACGAGCAGTACTTC
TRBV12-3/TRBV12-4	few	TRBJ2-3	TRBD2	CASSFSGGGTDTQYF	TGTGCCAGCAGTTTTAGCGGGGGGGGCACAGATACGCAGTATTTT
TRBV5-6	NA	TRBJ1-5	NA	CASSFSGQGNQPQHF	TGTGCCAGCAGCTTTTCGGGGCAGGGCAATCAGCCCCAGCATTTT
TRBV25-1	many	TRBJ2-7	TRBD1	CASSDRGQRPYEQYF	TGTGCCAGCAGTGACAGGGGGCAGCGTCCCTACGAGCAGTACTTC
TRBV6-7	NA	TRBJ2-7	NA	CASSYSPGGPTSYEQYF	TGTGCCAGCAGTTACTCGCCCGGGGGTCCCACCTCCTACGAGCAGTACTTC
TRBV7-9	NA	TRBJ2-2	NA	CASRGQCGELFF	TGTGCCAGCAGAGGACAGTGCGGGGAGCTGTTTTTT
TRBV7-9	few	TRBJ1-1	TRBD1	CASSSWTGLNTEAFF	TGTGCCAGCAGCTCCTGGACAGGACTGAACACTGAAGCTTTCTTT
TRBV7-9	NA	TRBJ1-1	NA	CASSLDWVYTEAFF	TGCGCCAGCAGCTTGGACTGGGTTTACACTGAAGCTTTCTTT
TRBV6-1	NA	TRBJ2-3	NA	CASSEVFADTQYF	TGTGCCAGCAGTGAAGTGTTCGCAGATACGCAGTATTTT